The clone carrying this TCR beta chain has just a few counts. Some clones are missing from TCRdb's copy, which holds only in-frame ones; the method was immunoSEQ multiplex PCR. This sample carries approximately 160,000 clones, 87% of them seen once, and the ten largest clones take about 3%. CDR1 is GTSNPN, CDR2 SVGIG, per germline (reference sequence). Trimming cost V 5 bases and J 8 bases; bases outside gene matches: 12. This CDR3 is 15 amino acids long. These data belong to a study of T cell responses to AZD1222 COVID-19 vaccine. The sample here was peripheral blood, taken on day 0 of AZD1222 vaccination. This receptor was taken from an adult in good health. The rearrangement joins TRBV30 to TRBJ2-3, with 11 nucleotides matching TRBD2. The DNA of the CDR3 is TGTGCCTGGTCGCTACTAGCGGGAGTTCCGGGTACGCAGTATTTT. This sequence encodes CAWSLLAGVPGTQYF.